Listed below are T cell receptor beta chains from one sample, sequenced in a study of cytomegalovirus exposure and HLA in healthy donors. Generated by immunoSEQ multiplex PCR, the TCRdb table keeps only in-frame clones and is missing some. This sample carries roughly 200,000 clones, approximately 80% of them seen once, and the ten largest clones take 2.5% to 3.5%. Specimen: PBMCs. The receptors here all came from a woman aged 30 to 39 in good health and CMV-seronegative. CDR3s include the opening cysteine and the closing phenylalanine or tryptophan. A D gene is named only where the DNA matches it firmly. Clone size is stated in some rows and not others, as once, few, many or a class when expanded.

d_gene: .
abundance: .
j_gene: TRBJ2-3
v_gene: TRBV5-1
CDR3nt: TGCGCCAGCAGCTTAGGACAGACTTTCGATACGCAGTATTTT
CDR3aa: CASSLGQTFDTQYF

d_gene: TRBD1
abundance: .
j_gene: TRBJ2-5
v_gene: TRBV19
CDR3nt: TGTGCCAGTAGTGCCTATCTCGGGACAGGGGACTCCCAAGAGACCCAGTACTTC
CDR3aa: CASSAYLGTGDSQETQYF

d_gene: .
abundance: .
j_gene: TRBJ1-1
v_gene: TRBV13
CDR3nt: TGTGCCAGCAGCACCCTCGGTCATTGGAACACTGAAGCTTTCTTT
CDR3aa: CASSTLGHWNTEAFF

d_gene: TRBD1
abundance: few
j_gene: TRBJ1-4
v_gene: TRBV7-8
CDR3nt: TGTGCCAGCAGCCCCGGGACAGGGGCTAATGAAAAACTGTTTTTT
CDR3aa: CASSPGTGANEKLFF

d_gene: TRBD2
abundance: .
j_gene: TRBJ2-7
v_gene: TRBV5-4
CDR3nt: TGTGCCAGCAGCTTGGCCGCGGGGGGCGAGCAGTACTTC
CDR3aa: CASSLAAGGEQYF

d_gene: .
abundance: .
j_gene: TRBJ2-7
v_gene: TRBV7-2
CDR3nt: TGTGCCAGCAGCTTACAACAGGGTGCTTACGAGCAGTACTTC
CDR3aa: CASSLQQGAYEQYF

d_gene: TRBD1
abundance: few
j_gene: TRBJ2-7
v_gene: TRBV10-1
CDR3nt: TGCGCCAGCAGTGGGAACAGGGGGCACAGGAGCGAGCAGTACTTC
CDR3aa: CASSGNRGHRSEQYF

d_gene: .
abundance: .
j_gene: TRBJ2-1
v_gene: TRBV5-1
CDR3nt: TGCGCCAGCAGCTTGGCCATGGCTGAGCAGTTCTTC
CDR3aa: CASSLAMAEQFF

d_gene: TRBD2
abundance: .
j_gene: TRBJ2-1
v_gene: TRBV5-4
CDR3nt: TGTGCCAGCAGTCCCCCAGCGGGGGGGACCTACAATGAGCAGTTCTTC
CDR3aa: CASSPPAGGTYNEQFF

d_gene: .
abundance: once
j_gene: TRBJ1-1
v_gene: TRBV5-1
CDR3nt: TGCGCCAGCAGCTTTAATTTCCAGAGACCAAAGGGGGCTGAAGCTTTCTTT
CDR3aa: CASSFNFQRPKGAEAFF

d_gene: .
abundance: .
j_gene: TRBJ2-3
v_gene: TRBV7-3
CDR3nt: TGTGCCAGCAGCGAAGCTAGGTTAGGGGGCACAGATACGCAGTATTTT
CDR3aa: CASSEARLGGTDTQYF

d_gene: TRBD1
abundance: .
j_gene: TRBJ1-4
v_gene: TRBV5-6
CDR3nt: TGTGCCAGCAGCTTGGTCGGACAGGGGGATGAAAAACTGTTTTTT
CDR3aa: CASSLVGQGDEKLFF

d_gene: TRBD2
abundance: .
j_gene: TRBJ2-7
v_gene: TRBV6-6
CDR3nt: TGTGCCAGCAGTTACTCGAAACTAGCGGGCTCCTACGAGCAGTACTTC
CDR3aa: CASSYSKLAGSYEQYF

d_gene: TRBD2
abundance: .
j_gene: TRBJ2-5
v_gene: TRBV2
CDR3nt: TGTGCCAGCAAGGAGCAGCGGGGGCAAGAGACCCAGTACTTC
CDR3aa: CASKEQRGQETQYF

d_gene: TRBD2
abundance: once
j_gene: TRBJ2-5
v_gene: TRBV5-4
CDR3nt: TGTGCCAGCAGACTACGGGGGGGGAAAGAGACCCAGTACTTC
CDR3aa: CASRLRGGKETQYF

d_gene: TRBD2
abundance: .
j_gene: TRBJ2-7
v_gene: TRBV6-5
CDR3nt: TGTGCCAGCAGTTCCCAGACTAGCGGCCCCTACGAGCAGTACTTC
CDR3aa: CASSSQTSGPYEQYF

d_gene: TRBD1
abundance: .
j_gene: TRBJ1-3
v_gene: TRBV9
CDR3nt: TGTGCCAGCAGCGTAGATGGACAGGGGGACCCTGGAAACACCATATATTTT
CDR3aa: CASSVDGQGDPGNTIYF

d_gene: .
abundance: few
j_gene: TRBJ2-7
v_gene: TRBV6-5
CDR3nt: TGTGCCAGCAGTTACTCAAGTCTAGCAGGCTCCTACGAGCAGTACTTC
CDR3aa: CASSYSSLAGSYEQYF

d_gene: .
abundance: .
j_gene: TRBJ1-1
v_gene: TRBV9
CDR3nt: TGTGCCAGCAGCGGACGCTCGAGGGGGAGCACTGAAGCTTTCTTT
CDR3aa: CASSGRSRGSTEAFF

d_gene: .
abundance: .
j_gene: TRBJ1-5
v_gene: TRBV9
CDR3nt: TGTGCCAGCAGCGGTGGAGGATCTTATAGCAATCAGCCCCAGCATTTT
CDR3aa: CASSGGGSYSNQPQHF

d_gene: .
abundance: few
j_gene: TRBJ1-1
v_gene: TRBV14
CDR3nt: TGTGCCAGCAGCCAACAGGGAGGGTACACTGAAGCTTTCTTT
CDR3aa: CASSQQGGYTEAFF

d_gene: .
abundance: .
j_gene: TRBJ2-1
v_gene: TRBV5-5
CDR3nt: TGTGCCAGCAGCCCCCAGGGTTATGAGCAGTTCTTC
CDR3aa: CASSPQGYEQFF

d_gene: .
abundance: .
j_gene: TRBJ2-1
v_gene: TRBV5-4
CDR3nt: TGTGCCAGCAGCTTGGCTAGCCGAAAAATATACAATGAGCAGTTCTTC
CDR3aa: CASSLASRKIYNEQFF

d_gene: TRBD1
abundance: .
j_gene: TRBJ2-2
v_gene: TRBV14
CDR3nt: TGTGCCAGCAGCCCCACCCGGGACAGAAACACCGGGGAGCTGTTTTTT
CDR3aa: CASSPTRDRNTGELFF

d_gene: .
abundance: .
j_gene: TRBJ2-7
v_gene: TRBV7-2
CDR3nt: TGTGCCAGCAGCTTAAGGTTTTCCGCGGGCCTCTCCTACGAGCAGTACTTC
CDR3aa: CASSLRFSAGLSYEQYF

d_gene: TRBD1
abundance: once
j_gene: TRBJ1-5
v_gene: TRBV5-6
CDR3nt: TGTGCCAGCAGCTTGGGACAGGGGCTGGTTCAGCCCCAGCATTTT
CDR3aa: CASSLGQGLVQPQHF

d_gene: .
abundance: .
j_gene: TRBJ1-1
v_gene: TRBV30
CDR3nt: TGTGCCTGGAGTGTACTGGACACTGAAGCTTTCTTT
CDR3aa: CAWSVLDTEAFF

d_gene: .
abundance: .
j_gene: TRBJ1-1
v_gene: TRBV6-5
CDR3nt: TGTGCCAGGAGGGAGAACACTGAAGCTTTCTTT
CDR3aa: CARRENTEAFF

d_gene: .
abundance: .
j_gene: TRBJ1-1
v_gene: TRBV15
CDR3nt: TGTGCCACCAGCAGAGATCCCGGAGGTGAAGCTTTCTTT
CDR3aa: CATSRDPGGEAFF

d_gene: TRBD2
abundance: .
j_gene: TRBJ2-1
v_gene: TRBV9
CDR3nt: TGTGCCAGCAGCTTCGGGGGGGGGCGATGGAATAATGAGCAGTTCTTC
CDR3aa: CASSFGGGRWNNEQFF

d_gene: TRBD2
abundance: .
j_gene: TRBJ2-1
v_gene: TRBV4-1
CDR3nt: TGCGCCAGCAGCCGGAGCGGGGGCCCTGACAATGAGCAGTTCTTC
CDR3aa: CASSRSGGPDNEQFF

d_gene: TRBD2
abundance: .
j_gene: TRBJ2-1
v_gene: TRBV5-4
CDR3nt: TGTGCCAGCAGCTTGCGGAGACTAGCGGTCGATGAGCAGTTCTTC
CDR3aa: CASSLRRLAVDEQFF

d_gene: TRBD2
abundance: .
j_gene: TRBJ2-7
v_gene: TRBV5-4
CDR3nt: TGTGCCAGCAGCACTTCCGGCGGGAGCTCCTACGAGCAGTACTTC
CDR3aa: CASSTSGGSSYEQYF

d_gene: .
abundance: .
j_gene: TRBJ1-1
v_gene: TRBV11-1
CDR3nt: TGTGCCAGCAGCTTAGCCCGGACAGTAGGAAACACTGAAGCTTTCTTT
CDR3aa: CASSLARTVGNTEAFF

d_gene: .
abundance: once
j_gene: TRBJ2-3
v_gene: TRBV30
CDR3nt: TGTGCCTGCGGGACGGCCGGGAGTCCGTTGGTAGATACGCAGTATTTT
CDR3aa: CACGTAGSPLVDTQYF

d_gene: TRBD1
abundance: .
j_gene: TRBJ1-1
v_gene: TRBV16
CDR3nt: TGTGCCAGCAGCCAATTTTACGAGGGGGCCCCTGAAGCTTTCTTT
CDR3aa: CASSQFYEGAPEAFF

d_gene: TRBD1
abundance: .
j_gene: TRBJ1-6
v_gene: TRBV5-8
CDR3nt: TGTGCCAGCAGCATACAGGGGGCTTACAATTCACCCCTCCACTTT
CDR3aa: CASSIQGAYNSPLHF

d_gene: TRBD1
abundance: .
j_gene: TRBJ1-1
v_gene: TRBV5-1
CDR3nt: TGCGCCAGCAGCCGTAACCGGGACAGCACTGAAGCTTTCTTT
CDR3aa: CASSRNRDSTEAFF

d_gene: TRBD2
abundance: .
j_gene: TRBJ2-5
v_gene: TRBV6-4
CDR3nt: TGTGCCAGCAGTGACTGGACTAGCGGGAATAGAAAAGAGACCCAGTACTTC
CDR3aa: CASSDWTSGNRKETQYF

d_gene: .
abundance: .
j_gene: TRBJ2-5
v_gene: TRBV6-1
CDR3nt: TGTGCCAGCAGTGAAGCGCTCGGGTTTGAGGAAGACAGAGAAGAGACCCAGTACTTC
CDR3aa: CASSEALGFEEDREETQYF

d_gene: .
abundance: .
j_gene: TRBJ2-2
v_gene: TRBV10-3
CDR3nt: TGTGCCATCAGTGCATGGCGGGCGGGACTGAACACCGGGGAGCTGTTTTTT
CDR3aa: CAISAWRAGLNTGELFF

d_gene: TRBD1
abundance: .
j_gene: TRBJ2-7
v_gene: TRBV5-1
CDR3nt: TGCGCCAGCCTCCCTCCAGGGGGCGAGAGGGTCGACCTTTCCTACGAGCAGTACTTC
CDR3aa: CASLPPGGERVDLSYEQYF